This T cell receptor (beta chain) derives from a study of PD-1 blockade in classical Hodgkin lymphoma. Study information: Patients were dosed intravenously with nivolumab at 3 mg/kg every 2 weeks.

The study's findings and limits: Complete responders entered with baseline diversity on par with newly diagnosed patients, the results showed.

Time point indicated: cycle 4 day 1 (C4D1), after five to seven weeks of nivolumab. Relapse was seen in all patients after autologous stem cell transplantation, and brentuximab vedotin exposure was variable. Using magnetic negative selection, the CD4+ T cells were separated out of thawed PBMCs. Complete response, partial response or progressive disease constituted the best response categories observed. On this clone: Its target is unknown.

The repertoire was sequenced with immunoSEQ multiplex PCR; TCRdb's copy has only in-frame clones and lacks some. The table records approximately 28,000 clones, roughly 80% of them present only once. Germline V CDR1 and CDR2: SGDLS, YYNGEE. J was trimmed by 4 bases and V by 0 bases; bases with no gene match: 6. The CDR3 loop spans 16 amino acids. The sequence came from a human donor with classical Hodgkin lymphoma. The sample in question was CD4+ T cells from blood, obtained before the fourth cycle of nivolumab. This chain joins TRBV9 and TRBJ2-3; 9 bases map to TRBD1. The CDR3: CASSVAGTGRPDTQYF. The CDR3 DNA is TGTGCCAGCAGCGTAGCTGGGACAGGGCGGCCAGATACGCAGTATTTT.